These 16 T cell receptor beta chains came from one sample sequenced in a study of OX40 agonist ivuxolimab in advanced cancers. Generated by immunoSEQ multiplex PCR, the TCRdb table keeps only in-frame clones and is missing some. Of approximately 43,000 clones in the sample, 87% were seen once. The sequences come from CD4+ or CD8+ T cells sorted from blood, collected in a trial of the OX40 agonist ivuxolimab. The receptors here all came from an adult with an advanced solid tumor such as melanoma, head and neck, liver or kidney cancer.

The chain employs TRBV28 and TRBJ1-6; no clear D gene. Germline V gene sequence: CDR1 MDHEN, CDR2 SYDVKM. The CDR3 has 11 residues. V shed 6 bases and J shed 7 bases, with 4 bases lying between them. Written as DNA, the CDR3 is TGTGCCAGCAGCCAAAATTCACCCCTCCACTTT. Protein product: CASSQNSPLHF.

The genes are TRBV6-5 and TRBJ1-1; tentatively, D is TRBD1 (5 bases). Germline lookup yields CDR1 MNHEY and CDR2 SVGAGI. Between the trimmed V and J ends, which lost 0 bases and 7 bases, there was a span of 9 bases. The CDR3 is made up of 13 amino acids. This chain's CDR3 is CASSYSQGVEAFF. The CDR3 DNA sequence: TGTGCCAGCAGTTACTCGCAGGGCGTTGAAGCTTTCTTT.

This rearrangement joins TRBV19 to TRBJ1-1; no clear D. The germline V and J ends were trimmed by 6 bases and 5 bases, with 10 bases remaining between them. The CDR3 consists of 12 residues. CDR1 is LNHDA, CDR2 SQIVND, per germline (reference sequence). CDR3 in DNA: TGTGCCAGTAGACAGCCTAAAACTGAAGCTTTCTTT. Amino acids: CASRQPKTEAFF.

This chain uses TRBV7-4 with TRBJ2-7, with a weak D call TRBD2 (5 bases). Germline V gives CDR1 SGHVT, CDR2 SQSDAQ. V shed 5 bases and J shed 5 bases, with 22 bases lying between them. The CDR3 is 16 amino acids. The CDR3 DNA reads TGTGCCAGCAGCCAGCGGCTAGGACCCATGGACCACGAGCAGTACTTC. It codes for CASSQRLGPMDHEQYF.

This clone occurred once. This chain connects TRBV10-2 to TRBJ2-7; D is perhaps TRBD2 (7 bases). Looked up from germline, CDR1 is WSHSY and CDR2 is SAAADI. There are 14 residues in the CDR3. The V gene lost 6 bases and the J gene lost 2 bases, with 14 bases spanning the gap. CDR3 amino acids: CASRGGALTYEQYF. CDR3 coding DNA: TGCGCCAGCAGGGGGGGGGCCTTAACCTACGAGCAGTACTTC.

The chain combines TRBV7-9 with TRBJ1-1; D may be TRBD1 (5 bases). The CDR3 consists of 13 residues. Per the germline V gene, CDR1 is SEHNR and CDR2 is FQNEAQ (reference sequence). Trimming removed 2 bases at V and 6 bases at J, with 10 bases between. The CDR3 DNA is TGTGCCAGCAGCTTATCCCAGGGCGCTGAAGCTTTCTTT. Translation: CASSLSQGAEAFF.

The rearrangement links TRBV30 to TRBJ1-3; D gene uncertain. This CDR3 region has 13 residues. V was trimmed by 2 bases and J by 6 bases, leaving 11 bases between them. Germline-derived CDR1 and CDR2 are GTSNPN and SVGIG (reference sequence). CDR3 sequence reads: CAWSRTEKNTIYF. CDR3 nucleotides: TGTGCCTGGAGTAGGACCGAGAAAAACACCATATATTTT. Full variable domain (missing parts from reference TRBV30 and TRBJ1-3): SQTIHQWPATLVQPVGSPLSLECTVEGTSNPNLYWYRQAAGRGLQLLFYSVGIGQISSEVPQNLSASRPQDRQFILSSKKLLLSDSGFYLCAWSRTEKNTIYFGEGSWLTVV.

The CDR3 region is CASSYGTGGYEQYF. In DNA, the CDR3 is TGTGCCAGCAGCTACGGGACAGGGGGCTACGAGCAGTACTTC. This chain uses TRBV7-3 with TRBJ2-7; TRBD1 aligns across 11 bases. Germline V gene data show CDR1 as SGHTA and CDR2 as FQGTGA. This CDR3 has 14 amino acids. The V and J ends lost 4 bases and 3 bases, in that order; junction bases with no gene match: 2.

Concerning this clone: One end of the junction fails to match germline, which may point to a read error. V is TRBV28 and J is TRBJ2-5, with TRBD2 matching over 8 bases. This CDR3 region has 12 residues. Germline CDR1 is MDHEN and CDR2 is SYDVKM. For the CDR3, the DNA is TGTGCCAGCAGTCCGACGATAGCGGGGTGGGACTTC. It codes for CASSPTIAGWDF.

This sequence joins TRBV25-1 and TRBJ2-7; 8 bases agree with TRBD1. The CDR3 extends over 14 amino acids. Germline V gives CDR1 MGHDK, CDR2 SYGVNS. Trimming took 7 bases from V and 3 from J; bases not matched to a gene: 8. The CDR3 sequence is CASTPGTGHYEQYF. The CDR3 DNA follows: TGTGCCAGCACACCTGGGACAGGACACTACGAGCAGTACTTC.

This chain joins TRBV6-1 and TRBJ2-7; D tentatively fits TRBD1 or TRBD2 (5 bases each). There are 14 residues in the CDR3. Germline CDR1 is MNHNS and CDR2 is SASEGT. Trimming shortened V by 6 bases and J by 6 bases, and 18 bases separated the two germline ends. The CDR3 nucleotides are TGTGCCAGCAGACCCGGACTCACGGGGCGCGAGCAGTACTTC. Residues: CASRPGLTGREQYF.

The V gene is TRBV7-7, the J gene TRBJ2-1, with D uncertain. Per germline, CDR1 SSHAT and CDR2 FNYEAQ (reference sequence). V dropped 5 bases and J dropped 6 bases, with 17 bases sitting between them. The CDR3 is 15 residues long. This chain's CDR3 is CASSPVRSRTNEQFF. CDR3 in DNA: TGTGCCAGCAGCCCAGTCCGTTCTAGAACCAATGAGCAGTTCTTC.

The chain couples TRBV12-5 to TRBJ2-2, with a tentative D call TRBD2 (5 bases). Germline assignment: CDR1 LGHNT and CDR2 FRNRAP. This CDR3 has 12 amino acids. V shed 6 bases and J shed 6 bases, with 8 bases lying between them. The CDR3 is CASGQEAGELFF. CDR3 nucleotide sequence: TGTGCTAGTGGGCAGGAGGCCGGGGAGCTGTTTTTT.

The chain joins TRBV30 to TRBJ2-7; D is undetermined. Trimming removed 2 bases from V and 7 bases from J, with 15 bases in between. The CDR3 covers 13 residues. The germline V gene has CDR1 GTSNPN and CDR2 SVGIG (reference sequence). CDR3 region: CAWSMAGLGEQYF. The CDR3 region has the DNA TGTGCCTGGAGTATGGCCGGTTTGGGGGAGCAGTACTTC. Full variable domain (remainder filled in from reference TRBV30 and TRBJ2-7): SQTIHQWPATLVQPVGSPLSLECTVEGTSNPNLYWYRQAAGRGLQLLFYSVGIGQISSEVPQNLSASRPQDRQFILSSKKLLLSDSGFYLCAWSMAGLGEQYFGPGTRLTVT.

This chain uses TRBV18 with TRBJ1-1, with no clear D. Trimming took 0 bases from V and 2 from J, leaving 7 bases between them. Germline CDR1 is KGHSH and CDR2 is LQKENI. CDR3 size: 14 residues. CDR3 coding DNA: TGTGCCAGCTCACCACCCCAGGTAAACACTGAAGCTTTCTTT. Encoded protein: CASSPPQVNTEAFF.

V is TRBV9 and J is TRBJ1-4; TRBD1 matches at 9 bases. CDR3 length: 17 residues. With 0 bases clipped from V and 5 bases from J, the junction kept 8 bases outside the gene matches. From germline, CDR1 is SGDLS and CDR2 YYNGEE. The CDR3 sequence: CASSVDVGGTGNEKLFF. The CDR3 nucleotides read TGTGCCAGCAGCGTAGACGTGGGCGGGACAGGGAATGAAAAACTGTTTTTT.